The entry below gives a single T cell receptor beta chain sequence along with its context. What it recognizes is unknown. The source of the sample is a study of lymphopenia after photon versus proton radiotherapy. Sequenced by immunoSEQ multiplex PCR; TCRdb stores in-frame clones only, minus some. Here the sample spans tens of thousands of clones, around 84% being singletons. Points from the study as a whole: Under photons, naive T cells and diversity fell while effector/memory populations rose.

The germline gives CDR1 KGHSH, CDR2 LQKENI. The V and J ends lost 2 bases and 0 bases respectively, with 11 bases between them. There are 16 residues in the CDR3. The V gene is TRBV18, the J gene TRBJ2-1; D is unresolved. This receptor was identified in a man in his sixties with pancreatic cancer. Sequences were derived from peripheral blood, sampled from a patient treated with photon-based radiotherapy. This chain's CDR3 is CASSPFDGYSYNEQFF. CDR3 bases: TGTGCCAGCTCACCATTTGACGGTTACTCCTACAATGAGCAGTTCTTC. Based on the CDR3 plus reference TRBV18 and TRBJ2-1, the full variable domain is NAGVMQNPRHLVRRRGQEARLRCSPMKGHSHVYWYRQLPEEGLKFMVYLQKENIIDESGMPKERFSAEFPKEGPSILRIQQVVRGDSAAYFCASSPFDGYSYNEQFFGPGTRLTVL.